This T cell receptor beta chain originates from a study of blood T cell repertoires in COVID-19. As handled by the study authors: Quantification of nucleated cells was approximated via reference gene primer amplification. Generated by immunoSEQ multiplex PCR, the TCRdb table keeps only in-frame clones and is missing some. V and J calls and clone size are given by that table; D and trimming were obtained from the DNA. The sample holds hundreds of thousands of clones, roughly nine tenths seen once. The J segment lost 2 bases and the V segment lost 3 bases, leaving 3 bases of the junction unmatched. The CDR3 is made up of 16 amino acids. Germline CDR1 and CDR2: SGHRS and YFSETQ.

This receptor was obtained from a woman aged 45-65 years with COVID-19, enrolled during active disease. This chain links TRBV5-1 with TRBJ2-3, with 13 bases aligning to TRBD2. Sample: peripheral blood. CDR3 sequence (DNA): TGCGCCAGCAGCTCAACTAGCGGGGGGGCCACAGATACGCAGTATTTT. As protein: CASSSTSGGATDTQYF.